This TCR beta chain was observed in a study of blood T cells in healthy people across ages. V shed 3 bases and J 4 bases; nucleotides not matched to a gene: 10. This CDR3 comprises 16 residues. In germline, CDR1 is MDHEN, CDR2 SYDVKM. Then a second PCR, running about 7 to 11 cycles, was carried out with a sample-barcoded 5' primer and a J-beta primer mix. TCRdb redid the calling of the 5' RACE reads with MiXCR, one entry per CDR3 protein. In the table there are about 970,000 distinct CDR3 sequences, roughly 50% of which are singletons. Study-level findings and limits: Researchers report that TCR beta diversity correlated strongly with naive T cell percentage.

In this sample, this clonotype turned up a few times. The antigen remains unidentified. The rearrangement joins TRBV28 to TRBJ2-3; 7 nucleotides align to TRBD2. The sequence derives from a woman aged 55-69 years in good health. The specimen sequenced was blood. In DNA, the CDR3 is TGTGCCAGCAGTTTGGTGGGGAGCGGGAACGCAGATACGCAGTATTTT. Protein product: CASSLVGSGNADTQYF.